These 26 T cell receptor beta chains originate from one sample sequenced in a study of shared clonotypes between healthy human individuals. The data were produced by immunoSEQ multiplex PCR, yet TCRdb's version contains in-frame clones alone and is incomplete. Among approximately 350,000 clones listed, 74% were seen once. Sequencing was performed on memory CD4+ T cells sorted from blood. This sample's subset: CD45RA-negative fraction. The receptor source for this set is a man aged 30 to 39 in good health.

This clone was seen at least ten times. V is TRBV5-4 and J is TRBJ2-7, with 9 bases identical to TRBD2. CDR1 is SGHNT, CDR2 YYREEE, per germline (reference sequence). The trim removed 4 bases at V and 2 bases at J, leaving 10 bases unmatched. The CDR3 has 16 amino acids. This CDR3 reads CASSRLLAGSAYEQYF. In DNA form, the CDR3 reads TGTGCCAGCAGCCGATTACTAGCGGGTTCGGCCTACGAGCAGTACTTC.

The rearrangement uses TRBV5-5 and TRBJ2-3; no reliable D call. Per germline, CDR1 SGHKS and CDR2 YYEKEE (reference sequence). The V gene lost 2 bases and the J gene lost 6 bases, with 13 bases spanning the gap. CDR3 length equals 14 residues. CDR3: CASSLVGPSDTQYF. CDR3 nucleotide sequence: TGTGCCAGCAGCTTAGTCGGACCCTCGGATACGCAGTATTTT.

The chain combines TRBV6-4 with TRBJ2-2, with 12 bases that match TRBD2. The CDR3 extends over 15 amino acids. Trimming at V came to 0 bases and at J to 9 bases, leaving 2 bases not matched to a gene. In germline, CDR1 is MRHNA, CDR2 SNTAGT. In nucleotides, the CDR3 is TGTGCCAGCAGTGACTCGACTAGCGGGAGCCGGGAGCTGTTTTTT. This sequence encodes CASSDSTSGSRELFF.

This sequence joins TRBV14 and TRBJ2-1; D not resolved. The CDR3 has 16 amino acids. CDR1 is SGHDN, CDR2 FVKESK, per germline. The V end was cut by 5 bases, the J end by 0 bases, with 14 bases between. CDR3 region: CASSWDGIYSYNEQFF. The CDR3, as DNA: TGTGCCAGCAGCTGGGATGGGATTTACTCCTACAATGAGCAGTTCTTC.

This chain links TRBV19 with TRBJ1-5, with 7 bases lining up with TRBD1. Germline trimming cut 5 bases from V and 2 bases from J; bases unmatched to any gene: 12. CDR1 and CDR2 from the germline V gene are LNHDA and SQIVND (reference sequence). This CDR3 is 17 amino acids long. The CDR3 DNA reads TGTGCCAGTAGTTCTTCTGGGGGGGACAGACGCAATCAGCCCCAGCATTTT. This encodes CASSSSGGDRRNQPQHF.

The chain employs TRBV28 and TRBJ2-7; 7 bases fit TRBD2. V trimming: 6 bases; J trimming: 0 bases; junction bases outside the gene matches: 14. Germline lookup yields CDR1 MDHEN and CDR2 SYDVKM. This CDR3 has 17 residues. The CDR3 DNA sequence: TGTGCCAGCAGCCGACCCGGCCTCCCGGGAGGCTCCTACGAGCAGTACTTC. Translated: CASSRPGLPGGSYEQYF.

Concerning this clone itself: Lacking the conserved final phenylalanine or tryptophan, this CDR3 likely reflects a read error. The DNA is left out, because the CDR3 cannot be placed on it with certainty; the CDR3 is given as TCRdb lists it. The chain couples TRBV27 to TRBJ1-1; TRBD1, the D gene given by the table, was not confirmed from the DNA. The CDR3 is 12 amino acids in total, end residues counted. Germline CDR1 reads MNHEY; CDR2 reads SMNVEV (reference sequence). This chain's CDR3 is CASSLSTGPLAY.

In the case of this clone: A far larger clone is one nucleotide away, so this likely arose from a read error. Additional DNA sequences in this sample encode the identical CDR3. The chain joins TRBV2 to TRBJ2-3; no reliable D call. CDR1 SNHLY and CDR2 FYNNEI come from the germline V gene. The CDR3 totals 12 residues. The CDR3 is CASSYTTDTQYF. CDR3 DNA: TGTGCTAGCAGTTATACCACAGATACGCAGTATTTT.

This chain joins TRBV5-1 and TRBJ2-5, with D possibly matching TRBD2 (5 bases). The CDR3 extends over 15 amino acids. Germline loops: CDR1 SGHRS, CDR2 YFSETQ. V lost 5 bases and J lost 2, with 16 bases in between. This CDR3 reads CASSLNRREQETQYF. The DNA of the CDR3 is TGCGCCAGCAGTCTCAACAGAAGGGAGCAAGAGACCCAGTACTTC.

This rearrangement joins TRBV6-6 to TRBJ2-3; the D gene is possibly TRBD2 (6 bases). The V end lost 8 bases, the J end lost 5 bases, and 8 bases lay between the germline ends. Germline values: CDR1 MNHNY, CDR2 SVGAGI (reference sequence). This CDR3 contains 11 residues. This CDR3 is CASCGIDTQYF. CDR3 sequence (DNA): TGTGCCAGCTGCGGGATAGATACGCAGTATTTT.

The V and J genes are TRBV5-4 and TRBJ2-3; 7 bases are shared with TRBD2. CDR1 is SGHNT and CDR2 is YYREEE in the germline V gene (reference sequence). V shed 0 bases, J shed 4 bases, and the junction held 8 bases outside the gene matches. The CDR3 covers 16 residues. The CDR3 DNA is TGTGCCAGCAGCTTGGGGTTTACGGCGGGGGCAGATACGCAGTATTTT. Residues: CASSLGFTAGADTQYF. Variable domain in full (rest from reference TRBV5-4 and TRBJ2-3): ETGVTQSPTHLIKTRGQQVTLRCSSQSGHNTVSWYQQALGQGPQFIFQYYREEENGRGNFPPRFSGLQFPNYSSELNVNALELDDSALYLCASSLGFTAGADTQYFGPGTRLTVL.

J is TRBJ2-2 and V is TRBV7-3, with 14 bases fitting TRBD2. Trimming at V came to 4 bases and at J to 4 bases, leaving 8 bases not matched to a gene. The length of the CDR3 is 18 residues. The V gene's germline CDR1 is SGHTA and CDR2 FQGTGA. CDR3 DNA sequence: TGTGCCAGCAGCTCCCGACTAGCGGGAGGGTGGGGCACCGGGGAGCTGTTTTTT. As protein: CASSSRLAGGWGTGELFF. Combining the CDR3 with reference TRBV7-3 and TRBJ2-2 gives the whole variable domain GAGVSQTPSNKVTEKGKYVELRCDPISGHTALYWYRQSLGQGPEFLIYFQGTGAADDSGLPNDRFFAVRPEGSVSTLKIQRTERGDSAVYLCASSSRLAGGWGTGELFFGEGSRLTVL.

This clone was counted many times. The chain recombines TRBV7-9 with TRBJ1-4; D gene uncertain. The CDR3 covers 14 residues. V was trimmed by 4 bases and J by 5 bases, leaving 11 bases between them. Germline values: CDR1 SEHNR, CDR2 FQNEAQ (reference sequence). CDR3 DNA: TGTGCCAGCAGCTCTGCACTAATCAATGAAAAACTGTTTTTT. It codes for CASSSALINEKLFF. Supplemented by reference TRBV7-9 and TRBJ1-4, the full variable domain reads DTGVSQNPRHKITKRGQNVTFRCDPISEHNRLYWYRQTLGQGPEFLTYFQNEAQLEKSRLLSDRFSAERPKGSFSTLEIQRTEQGDSAMYLCASSSALINEKLFFGSGTQLSVL.

The chain uses TRBV7-9 and TRBJ1-1; 7 bases agree with TRBD1. The CDR3 spans 15 residues. V was pared by 6 bases and J by 1 base, with 8 bases of the junction left unmatched. Germline CDR1 and CDR2: SEHNR and FQNEAQ (reference sequence). DNA for the CDR3: TGTGCCAGCAGATCCTCCGGGACAGCGAACACTGAAGCTTTCTTT. Protein product: CASRSSGTANTEAFF.

The J gene is TRBJ2-1, the V gene TRBV27; D unclear. From germline, CDR1 is MNHEY and CDR2 SMNVEV (reference sequence). The length of the CDR3 is 13 residues. Between the trimmed V and J ends, which lost 6 bases and 0 bases, there was a span of 6 bases. CDR3 in DNA: TGTGCCAGCAGATTAAACTCCTACAATGAGCAGTTCTTC. Translated: CASRLNSYNEQFF.

The genes are TRBV6-6 and TRBJ2-1; D gene uncertain. Germline values: CDR1 MNHNY, CDR2 SVGAGI (reference sequence). V was clipped by 2 bases and J by 4 bases, with 15 bases between them. This CDR3 contains 16 residues. The CDR3 DNA is TGTGCCAGCAGTTACCGGGCGGATAATTATTACAATGAGCAGTTCTTC. Translation gives CASSYRADNYYNEQFF.

The V and J genes are TRBV6-1 and TRBJ2-2, with a weak D call TRBD2 (5 bases). The V gene's germline CDR1 is MNHNS and CDR2 SASEGT. V lost 2 bases, J lost 8 bases, and 12 bases lay in between. The length of the CDR3 is 14 residues. CDR3 residues: CASSESGISGELFF. In nucleotides, the CDR3 is TGTGCCAGCAGTGAAAGCGGTATAAGTGGGGAGCTGTTTTTT.

This clone has a handful of counts. This rearrangement joins TRBV28 to TRBJ2-3, with 15 bases lining up with TRBD2. Germline CDR1 is MDHEN and CDR2 is SYDVKM. The CDR3 sequence is 15 residues long. The trim removed 8 bases at V and 5 bases at J, leaving 5 bases unmatched. This chain's CDR3 is CASGLAGGPLDTQYF. The CDR3 coding sequence is TGTGCCAGCGGACTAGCGGGAGGGCCCTTAGATACGCAGTATTTT.

The CDR3 coding sequence is TGTGCCAGCAGCTTTAGGTCGACTAGCGGATACAATGAGCAGTTCTTC. Translating it yields CASSFRSTSGYNEQFF. The rearrangement links TRBV11-3 to TRBJ2-1; 9 bases line up with TRBD2. This CDR3 has 16 residues. The germline gives CDR1 SGHNT, CDR2 YENEEA. The trim removed 3 bases at V and 4 bases at J, leaving 7 bases unmatched.

This rearrangement joins TRBV2 to TRBJ2-2; 7 nucleotides match TRBD1. Germline loops: CDR1 SNHLY, CDR2 FYNNEI. This CDR3 spans 13 amino acids. Losses at the gene ends were 6 bases for V and 6 bases for J; bases not matched to a gene: 4. CDR3 DNA sequence: TGTGCCAGCAGCGACAGGGCCGCCGGGGAGCTGTTTTTT. This encodes CASSDRAAGELFF.

V is TRBV10-3 and J is TRBJ2-1; D unresolved. Germline V CDR1 and CDR2: ENHRY, SYGVKD. V was cut by 6 bases and J by 0 bases, with 9 bases left in between. The CDR3 runs to 14 residues. The CDR3 DNA is TGTGCCATCAGAGTGGGTCGCTCCTACAATGAGCAGTTCTTC. This codes for CAIRVGRSYNEQFF.

The genes are TRBV7-2 and TRBJ2-1; the D gene is possibly TRBD2 (5 bases). CDR3 length: 13 residues. V dropped 6 bases and J dropped 2 bases, with 8 bases sitting between them. In germline, CDR1 is SGHTA, CDR2 FQGNSA. The CDR3 DNA follows: TGTGCCAGCAGACGGACTGCCTACAATGAGCAGTTCTTC. Translation: CASRRTAYNEQFF.

This clone was observed a single time. CDR3 protein: CASSPGQGVSWETQYF. Here the CDR3 DNA reads TGTGCCAGCAGCCCAGGACAGGGGGTCTCTTGGGAGACCCAGTACTTC. The rearrangement uses TRBV7-2 and TRBJ2-5; 10 bases line up with TRBD1. CDR1 is SGHTA, CDR2 FQGNSA, per germline. Unmatched junction bases numbered 11, after V lost 5 bases and J lost 5 bases. The CDR3 sequence is 16 residues long.

The chain carries TRBV7-2 and TRBJ2-7, with D possibly being TRBD2 (6 bases). Trimming removed 0 bases at V and 2 bases at J, with 14 bases between. Germline-derived CDR1 and CDR2 are SGHTA and FQGNSA. This CDR3 has 16 residues. The CDR3 bases are TGTGCCAGCAGCTTAGCGCGGTTCGCGGGAACCTACGAGCAGTACTTC. It translates to CASSLARFAGTYEQYF. The full variable domain, its missing parts supplied by reference TRBV7-2 and TRBJ2-7, is GAGVSQSPSNKVTEKGKDVELRCDPISGHTALYWYRQSLGQGLEFLIYFQGNSAPDKSGLPSDRFSAERTGGSVSTLTIQRTQQEDSAVYLCASSLARFAGTYEQYFGPGTRLTVT.

The rearrangement uses TRBV27 and TRBJ2-1; 9 positions match TRBD2. The CDR3 totals 14 residues. The V and J ends lost 5 bases and 11 bases, in that order; junction bases with no gene match: 10. From germline, CDR1 is MNHEY and CDR2 SMNVEV (reference sequence). Written as DNA, the CDR3 is TGTGCCAGCAGTCCACATCAGACTAGCGGAAAGCAGTTCTTC. The encoded protein is CASSPHQTSGKQFF.

J is TRBJ2-3 and V is TRBV28; D is perhaps TRBD1 or TRBD2 (5 bases each). CDR1 and CDR2 (germline): MDHEN, SYDVKM. Trimming removed 2 bases from V and 1 base from J, with 10 bases in between. This CDR3 is built from 15 residues. The CDR3 DNA is TGTGCCAGCAGTTTACCGGGACCCGGCACAGATACGCAGTATTTT. Translation gives CASSLPGPGTDTQYF.